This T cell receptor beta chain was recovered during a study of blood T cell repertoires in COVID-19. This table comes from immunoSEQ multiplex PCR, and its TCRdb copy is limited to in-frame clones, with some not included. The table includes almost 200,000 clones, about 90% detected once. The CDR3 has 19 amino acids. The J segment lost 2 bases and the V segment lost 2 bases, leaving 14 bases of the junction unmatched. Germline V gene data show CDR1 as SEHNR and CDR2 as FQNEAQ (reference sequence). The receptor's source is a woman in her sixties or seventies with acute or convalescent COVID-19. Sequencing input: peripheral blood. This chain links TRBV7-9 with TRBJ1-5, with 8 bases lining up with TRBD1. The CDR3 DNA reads TGTGCCAGCAGCTTAATGTCCGCCGGGACAGGCGAAGGCAATCAGCCCCAGCATTTT. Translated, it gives CASSLMSAGTGEGNQPQHF.